This TCR beta chain comes out of a study of radiotherapy plus CTLA-4 blockade in lung cancer. About the research overall: There were objective responses in 18% of patients, and 31% had disease control. Broader study findings: Early clone dynamics of blood T cells, plus interferon-beta, reportedly predicted response best. Blood saw expansion of tumor-derived TCR clones after radiotherapy plus ipilimumab.

This CDR3 contains 15 residues. Per germline, CDR1 MDHEN and CDR2 SYDVKM. Deletions cut 2 bases from V and 3 bases from J, with 13 bases between. Concerning this clone itself: What it recognizes is unknown.

It was focal radiation plus CTLA-4 blockade with ipilimumab that patients with chemo-refractory metastatic non-small-cell lung cancer received. Sequencing was performed with immunoSEQ multiplex PCR; in TCRdb, only in-frame clones are kept and a portion is missing. Of 90,000 or so clones in the sample, roughly four fifths are singletons; the top ten hold just over 0.8%. This sample comprised peripheral blood, obtained from a patient treated with radiotherapy plus ipilimumab. The sequence was collected from a human donor with non-small cell lung cancer who had stable disease on radiotherapy plus ipilimumab. The chain uses TRBV28 and TRBJ1-1; TRBD1 is a possible D gene (5 bases). This CDR3 reads CASSLGVRDDTEAFF. The CDR3 DNA sequence: TGTGCCAGCAGTTTAGGGGTCAGGGACGACACTGAAGCTTTCTTT. The entire variable domain, with the rest obtained from reference TRBV28 and TRBJ1-1, is as follows: DVKVTQSSRYLVKRTGEKVFLECVQDMDHENMFWYRQDPGLGLRLIYFSYDVKMKEKGDIPEGYSVSREKKERFSLILESASTNQTSMYLCASSLGVRDDTEAFFGQGTRLTVV.